What follows is one T cell receptor beta chain and its context. Antigen unknown. Every CD8+ T cell subset underwent triplicate sorting at around 280,000 cells apiece. The CDR3 consists of 16 residues. Germline CDR1 and CDR2: SGHDN and FVKESK. The sample comes from a study of CXCR3-negative and CXCR3-positive naive CD8 T cells. Study-wide results and caveats: Both naive subsets showed comparably high diversity, and memory CD8+ cells showed much lower diversity.

UMI-labeled 5' RACE TRB cDNA libraries were prepared from the cells. TCRdb re-called the 5' RACE reads and gives one entry per CDR3 protein, without DNA. The table counts about 120,000 distinct CDR3 sequences; nearly 0.5% lies in the top ten. The clonotype was recovered from a human donor in good health. Some clones in this sample may be carry-over from other donors' samples. The specimen was naive CXCR3- CD8+ T cells from blood. Specified subset: CD45RO-CCR7+CD27+CD95- naive CD8+ T cells lacking CXCR3 (TNR3-). V usage is TRBV14 and J usage is TRBJ2-1; TCRdb picks TRBD2, but there is no DNA to check that call. CDR3 sequence: CASSHAWTDSYNEQFF.